Below are 3 T cell receptor beta chains sequenced from a single sample in a study of T cell responses to AZD1222 COVID-19 vaccine. TCRdb's copy holds only in-frame clones and misses some; the assay was immunoSEQ multiplex PCR. The data contain some 63,000 clones, 65% to 90% of them seen just once; the ten biggest clones take up about 19%. The specimen was peripheral blood, collected on day 0 of AZD1222 vaccination. These receptors all stem from an adult in good health.

V gene TRBV10-3 combines with J gene TRBJ1-1, with TRBD1 matching 9 bases. V dropped 6 bases and J dropped 3; count of bases not matched to a gene: 8. Germline V gene lookup returns CDR1 ENHRY and CDR2 SYGVKD. This CDR3 spans 15 amino acids. CDR3 sequence reads: CAISLYRGLHTEAFF. The CDR3 region has the DNA TGTGCCATCAGCCTTTACAGGGGGCTGCACACTGAAGCTTTCTTT.

The rearrangement links TRBV7-6 to TRBJ2-6; D might be TRBD1 (5 bases). The ends were cut back, 1 base at V and 8 bases at J, with 12 bases in the middle. Per germline, CDR1 SGHVS and CDR2 FNYEAQ. The CDR3 is 15 residues long. The CDR3 bases are TGTGCCAGCAGCTTAGGGTGGAAGGGGACCAACGTCCTGACTTTC. It specifies CASSLGWKGTNVLTF.

In this sample, this clone turned up a few times. The chain uses TRBV7-2 and TRBJ1-2; no clear D. CDR3 length: 12 amino acids. Trimming took off 1 base at V and 4 bases at J, with 4 bases between the two ends. Germline CDR1 reads SGHTA; CDR2 reads FQGNSA. CDR3 nucleotide sequence: TGTGCCAGCAGCTTAGAGTTCTATGGCTACACCTTC. Protein: CASSLEFYGYTF.